These 32 T cell receptor beta chains were all obtained from the same sample, sequenced in a study of blood T cell repertoires in COVID-19. Some clones are missing from TCRdb's copy, which holds only in-frame ones; the method was immunoSEQ multiplex PCR. The sample carries 87,000 or so clones, less than 95% recorded once. Sequencing was done on a sample of peripheral blood. Receptors originate from a man in his late teens or twenties with COVID-19, enrolled during active disease.

V usage is TRBV9 and J usage is TRBJ2-4, with a weak D call TRBD1 (6 bases). V was pared by 3 bases and J by 7 bases, with 23 bases between. CDR1 and CDR2 (germline): SGDLS, YYNGEE. The CDR3 spans 17 residues. CDR3 sequence reads: CASSAPSVAGVGNIQYF. In nucleotides, the CDR3 is TGTGCCAGCAGCGCCCCCTCAGTGGCAGGGGTCGGGAACATTCAGTACTTC.

This chain connects TRBV6-2 or TRBV6-3 to TRBJ1-3, with unresolved D. The germline V gene has CDR1 MNHEY and CDR2 SVGEGT. The length of the CDR3 is 18 residues. The ends were cut back, 0 bases at V and 0 bases at J, with 15 bases in the middle. The CDR3 loop reads CASSYSIAEGASGNTIYF. The CDR3 DNA follows: TGTGCCAGCAGTTACTCGATTGCGGAGGGTGCCTCTGGAAACACCATATATTTT.

V usage is TRBV11-2 and J usage is TRBJ2-1; the D gene is possibly TRBD2 (6 bases). V was trimmed by 7 bases and J by 1 base, leaving 23 bases between them. CDR3 length: 18 amino acids. Germline assignment: CDR1 SGHAT and CDR2 FQNNGV. CDR3 bases: TGTGCCAGCAACAAAGTTTCTAGCGCGCCGATTTCCTACAATGAGCAGTTCTTC. Protein product: CASNKVSSAPISYNEQFF. Together with reference TRBV11-2 and TRBJ2-1, the CDR3 gives the full variable domain: EAGVAQSPRYKIIEKRQSVAFWCNPISGHATLYWYQQILGQGPKLLIQFQNNGVVDDSQLPKDRFSAERLKGVDSTLKIQPAKLEDSAVYLCASNKVSSAPISYNEQFFGPGTRLTVL.

This clone occurred a few times. CDR3 amino acids: CASSQEFPPGTVNEQFF. CDR3 bases: TGTGCCAGCAGCCAAGAATTTCCCCCCGGGACAGTCAATGAGCAGTTCTTC. The V gene is TRBV3-1 (or the pseudogene TRBV3-2), the J gene TRBJ2-1, with 7 nucleotides matching TRBD1. The CDR3 contains 17 residues. V was pared by 0 bases and J by 6 bases, with 11 bases of the junction left unmatched. Germline V CDR1 and CDR2: LGHDT, YNNKEL (reference sequence).

The genes are TRBV7-9 and TRBJ2-7, with a possible D match to TRBD2 (6 bases). Germline V gene lookup returns CDR1 SEHNR and CDR2 FQNEAQ (reference sequence). Trimming took off 2 bases at V and 6 bases at J, with 14 bases between the two ends. The CDR3 extends over 14 amino acids. CDR3 residues: CASSLPGEATEQYF. The DNA of the CDR3 is TGTGCCAGCAGCTTACCGGGGGAGGCTACCGAGCAGTACTTC.

V gene TRBV7-9 combines with J gene TRBJ2-5; 7 bases match TRBD2. J was trimmed by 0 bases and V by 4 bases; bases with no gene match: 11. Germline V gene data show CDR1 as SEHNR and CDR2 as FQNEAQ (reference sequence). The CDR3 length is 17 residues. Written as DNA, the CDR3 is TGTGCCAGCAGCTCCCCGCGCCTTACTAGCGACCAAGAGACCCAGTACTTC. This translates into CASSSPRLTSDQETQYF.

This clone was seen a handful of times. This rearrangement joins TRBV15 to TRBJ2-5, with 8 positions matching TRBD2. The CDR3 consists of 13 residues. Germline trimming cut 2 bases from V and 4 bases from J; bases unmatched to any gene: 0. CDR1 and CDR2 from the germline V gene are LNHNV and YYDKDF (reference sequence). The CDR3, as DNA: TGTGCCACCAGCAGACTAGCGGGAGAGACCCAGTACTTC. Translation gives CATSRLAGETQYF.

This chain joins TRBV3-1 (or the pseudogene TRBV3-2) and TRBJ2-1, with 10 bases aligning to TRBD2. Germline V CDR1 and CDR2: LGHDT, YNNKEL (reference sequence). This CDR3 is 14 amino acids long. V was clipped by 8 bases and J by 8 bases; unmatched bases: 9. The CDR3 DNA sequence: TGTGCCAGCTCGATAGCTAGCGGGAGCGATGAGCAGTTCTTC. Encoded protein: CASSIASGSDEQFF.

The chain couples TRBV5-6 to TRBJ2-7; 12 nucleotides line up with TRBD1. With 0 bases clipped from V and 4 bases from J, the junction kept 5 bases outside the gene matches. Per the germline V gene, CDR1 is SGHDT and CDR2 is YYEEEE. The length of the CDR3 is 16 residues. The CDR3 bases are TGTGCCAGCAGCTTGGGAGCGGGACAGGGGGCTTACGAGCAGTACTTC. Translated: CASSLGAGQGAYEQYF.

This sequence joins TRBV6-5 and TRBJ2-5, with 7 bases aligning to TRBD1. The V segment lost 6 bases and the J segment 4 bases; nucleotides outside the gene matches: 5. Germline V lookup: CDR1 MNHEY, CDR2 SVGAGI. This CDR3 is built from 13 residues. In DNA form, the CDR3 reads TGTGCCAGCAGAAACAGGGGCATAGAGACCCAGTACTTC. The encoded protein is CASRNRGIETQYF.

The chain joins TRBV5-1 to TRBJ2-7, with TRBD1 identical over 9 bases. Per germline, CDR1 SGHRS and CDR2 YFSETQ. The CDR3 loop spans 15 amino acids. V lost 0 bases and J lost 4; bases outside the gene matches: 5. The CDR3 nucleotides read TGCGCCAGCAGCTTGGGGGCGGGACAGGGATACGAGCAGTACTTC. Translation gives CASSLGAGQGYEQYF.

This chain uses TRBV7-9 with TRBJ1-5; TRBD1 matches 9 bases. The CDR3 length is 15 residues. The V segment lost 5 bases and the J segment 2 bases; nucleotides outside the gene matches: 4. Looked up from germline, CDR1 is SEHNR and CDR2 is FQNEAQ (reference sequence). The CDR3 sequence is CASSPDRGGNQPQHF. Here the CDR3 DNA reads TGTGCCAGCAGCCCGGACAGGGGCGGCAATCAGCCCCAGCATTTT.

CDR3 bases: TGTGCCACCAGCAGAGATCTCCGAAGCGGGGGCACAGATACGCAGTATTTT. It is translated as CATSRDLRSGGTDTQYF. The J gene is TRBJ2-3, the V gene TRBV15; 7 nucleotides match TRBD2. Germline CDR1 LNHNV, CDR2 YYDKDF (reference sequence). CDR3 length equals 17 residues. J lost 1 base, V lost 0 bases, and 7 bases had no gene match.

The chain carries TRBV6-2 or TRBV6-3 and TRBJ1-4; D is unresolved. Trimming took 5 bases from V and 5 from J, leaving 9 bases between them. The CDR3 length is 13 residues. CDR1 and CDR2 (germline): MNHEY, SVGEGT. CDR3 protein: CASSHNSNEKLFF. The CDR3 DNA reads TGTGCCAGCAGTCACAACAGCAATGAAAAACTGTTTTTT.

The CDR3 coding sequence is TGTGCCAGCAGCGCCAGCTCCTACGAGCAGTACTTC. Protein: CASSASSYEQYF. V is TRBV12-3 or TRBV12-4 and J is TRBJ2-7; D unresolved. Between the trimmed V and J ends, which lost 6 bases and 0 bases, there was a span of 6 bases. This CDR3 has 12 amino acids.

V is TRBV7-8 and J is TRBJ1-1; the D gene is possibly TRBD1 (6 bases). The CDR3 runs 14 residues. The V and J ends lost 5 bases and 2 bases respectively, with 12 bases between them. Looked up from germline, CDR1 is SGHVS and CDR2 is FQNEAQ. As DNA, the CDR3 is TGTGCCAGCAGCCTACCACAGGGAAACACTGAAGCTTTCTTT. This sequence encodes CASSLPQGNTEAFF.

This chain's CDR3 is CASSSWAGYTF. DNA for the CDR3: TGTGCCAGCAGTTCCTGGGCTGGCTACACCTTC. The chain has TRBV12-3 or TRBV12-4 and TRBJ1-2; D uncertain. The CDR3 is 11 amino acids. Trimming removed 4 bases from V and 7 bases from J, with 7 bases in between.

The rearrangement uses TRBV5-6 and TRBJ1-1; tentative D call: TRBD1 (5 bases). Between the trimmed V and J ends, which lost 1 base and 5 bases, there was a span of 9 bases. This CDR3 has 13 residues. CDR1 is SGHDT, CDR2 YYEEEE, per germline. This chain's CDR3 is CASSLQGGTEAFF. The DNA of the CDR3 is TGTGCCAGCAGCTTGCAGGGAGGGACTGAAGCTTTCTTT. Looking up the rest from reference TRBV5-6 and TRBJ1-1 gives the full variable domain: DAGVTQSPTHLIKTRGQQVTLRCSPKSGHDTVSWYQQALGQGPQFIFQYYEEEERQRGNFPDRFSGHQFPNYSSELNVNALLLGDSALYLCASSLQGGTEAFFGQGTRLTVV.

V gene TRBV29-1 combines with J gene TRBJ1-4, with a tentative D call TRBD1 (6 bases). The V and J ends lost 5 bases and 4 bases respectively, with 11 bases between them. CDR3 length equals 13 residues. Germline V gene lookup returns CDR1 SQVTM and CDR2 ANQGSEA. The CDR3 DNA reads as TGCAGCGTTAACCAACAGGGTAATGAAAAACTGTTTTTT. It specifies CSVNQQGNEKLFF.

V and J are TRBV5-1 and TRBJ2-7, with TRBD2 matching over 11 bases. This CDR3 is built from 14 residues. The germline V gene encodes CDR1 SGHRS and CDR2 YFSETQ. V trimming: 4 bases; J trimming: 2 bases; junction bases outside the gene matches: 2. The CDR3 DNA reads TGCGCCAGCAGCCAGACTAGCGGGACCTACGAGCAGTACTTC. It yields the protein CASSQTSGTYEQYF.

This clone appeared once. The CDR3 DNA reads TGTGCCAGCAGCCGGCGGGGGAGAGACGAGCAGTACTTC. Protein: CASSRRGRDEQYF. The rearrangement joins TRBV9 to TRBJ2-7; TRBD2 matches at 7 bases. V lost 4 bases, J lost 5 bases, and 6 bases stayed unmatched. The germline V gene encodes CDR1 SGDLS and CDR2 YYNGEE. The CDR3 is 13 residues long.

The chain carries TRBV11-2 and TRBJ2-2, with a tentative D call TRBD2 (7 bases). Per germline, CDR1 SGHAT and CDR2 FQNNGV. There are 15 residues in the CDR3. V was trimmed by 2 bases and J by 4 bases, leaving 11 bases between them. CDR3 coding DNA: TGTGCCAGCAGCTTATACGGGGGGCGCACCGGGGAGCTGTTTTTT. Protein sequence: CASSLYGGRTGELFF.

The V call is TRBV5-4, the J call TRBJ2-1, with 9 bases identical to TRBD1. V trimming: 2 bases; J trimming: 9 bases; junction bases outside the gene matches: 6. This CDR3 is built from 14 residues. CDR1 is SGHNT, CDR2 YYREEE, per germline (reference sequence). This CDR3 reads CASSLNRGLSEQFF. The CDR3 nucleotides read TGTGCCAGCAGCTTAAACAGGGGGCTTTCTGAGCAGTTCTTC.

The chain joins TRBV6-5 to TRBJ2-5; D is possibly TRBD2 (5 bases). Trimming shortened V by 0 bases and J by 5 bases, and 13 bases separated the two germline ends. Per the germline V gene, CDR1 is MNHEY and CDR2 is SVGAGI. The CDR3 sequence is 15 residues long. CDR3 region: CASSYSASRRETQYF. The CDR3, as DNA: TGTGCCAGCAGTTACTCGGCTAGCAGGCGGGAGACCCAGTACTTC.

The chain recombines TRBV7-2 with TRBJ2-2, with 7 positions matching TRBD1. Germline V lookup: CDR1 SGHTA, CDR2 FQGNSA. The V segment lost 6 bases and the J segment 4 bases; nucleotides outside the gene matches: 8. This CDR3 has 15 amino acids. CDR3 DNA: TGTGCCAGCAGTACAACAGGGGTCCTCACCGGGGAGCTGTTTTTT. It encodes CASSTTGVLTGELFF.

The chain has TRBV15 and TRBJ1-3; 7 bases are shared with TRBD1. With V trimmed by 0 bases and J by 4 bases, 6 bases remained unmatched. Looked up from germline, CDR1 is LNHNV and CDR2 is YYDKDF (reference sequence). This CDR3 spans 16 amino acids. The CDR3 DNA follows: TGTGCCACCAGCAGAGAACAGGGGCGCGCAGGAAACACCATATATTTT. Translation gives CATSREQGRAGNTIYF. Supplemented by reference TRBV15 and TRBJ1-3, the full variable domain reads DAMVIQNPRYQVTQFGKPVTLSCSQTLNHNVMYWYQQKSSQAPKLLFHYYDKDFNNEADTPDNFQSRRPNTSFCFLDIRSPGLGDTAMYLCATSREQGRAGNTIYFGEGSWLTVV.

The chain recombines TRBV6-6 with TRBJ2-5; TRBD1 aligns across 9 bases. The CDR3 is 14 residues long. V shed 3 bases, J shed 7 bases, and the junction held 6 bases outside the gene matches. The germline gives CDR1 MNHNY, CDR2 SVGAGI (reference sequence). The DNA for the CDR3 is TGTGCCAGCAGTTATTCGAGACAGGGGGGGACCCAGTACTTC. This sequence encodes CASSYSRQGGTQYF.

The chain's CDR3 is CASSPPRADYGYTF. Here the CDR3 DNA reads TGTGCCAGCAGTCCCCCGCGGGCTGACTATGGCTACACCTTC. The J gene is TRBJ1-2, the V gene TRBV28, with D unresolved. V dropped 5 bases and J dropped 3 bases, with 13 bases sitting between them. The CDR3 extends over 14 amino acids. Germline assignment: CDR1 MDHEN and CDR2 SYDVKM.

The chain uses TRBV4-3 and TRBJ2-3; 8 nucleotides line up with TRBD2. The germline CDR1 and CDR2 sequences are LGHNA and YSLEER. This CDR3 spans 18 amino acids. V lost 0 bases, J lost 3 bases, and 11 bases stayed unmatched. CDR3 bases: TGCGCCAGCAGCCAAGACGAATGGCGGCGGGAGGTAACAGATACGCAGTATTTT. The encoded protein is CASSQDEWRREVTDTQYF.

The chain employs TRBV4-1 and TRBJ2-7; D is perhaps TRBD1 (5 bases). V dropped 4 bases and J dropped 2 bases, with 15 bases sitting between them. The length of the CDR3 is 15 residues. Germline-derived CDR1 and CDR2 are MGHRA and YSYEKL. This CDR3 is CASSRVTDIAYEQYF. The DNA for the CDR3 is TGCGCCAGCAGCCGCGTCACGGACATCGCCTACGAGCAGTACTTC.

The chain employs TRBV19 and TRBJ2-7; D may be TRBD2 (5 bases). From germline, CDR1 is LNHDA and CDR2 SQIVND (reference sequence). Trimming shortened V by 1 base and J by 0 bases, and 10 bases separated the two germline ends. CDR3 length: 15 residues. The CDR3 sequence: CASSIAADFSYEQYF. CDR3 DNA sequence: TGTGCCAGTAGTATAGCAGCGGATTTCTCCTACGAGCAGTACTTC.

The chain recombines TRBV29-1 with TRBJ2-2; D gene ambiguous. Deletions cut 4 bases from V and 0 bases from J, with 6 bases between. The CDR3 sequence is 13 residues long. The germline V gene encodes CDR1 SQVTM and CDR2 ANQGSEA. The chain's CDR3 is CSVAPANTGELFF. The CDR3 DNA reads as TGCAGCGTTGCCCCAGCGAACACCGGGGAGCTGTTTTTT.